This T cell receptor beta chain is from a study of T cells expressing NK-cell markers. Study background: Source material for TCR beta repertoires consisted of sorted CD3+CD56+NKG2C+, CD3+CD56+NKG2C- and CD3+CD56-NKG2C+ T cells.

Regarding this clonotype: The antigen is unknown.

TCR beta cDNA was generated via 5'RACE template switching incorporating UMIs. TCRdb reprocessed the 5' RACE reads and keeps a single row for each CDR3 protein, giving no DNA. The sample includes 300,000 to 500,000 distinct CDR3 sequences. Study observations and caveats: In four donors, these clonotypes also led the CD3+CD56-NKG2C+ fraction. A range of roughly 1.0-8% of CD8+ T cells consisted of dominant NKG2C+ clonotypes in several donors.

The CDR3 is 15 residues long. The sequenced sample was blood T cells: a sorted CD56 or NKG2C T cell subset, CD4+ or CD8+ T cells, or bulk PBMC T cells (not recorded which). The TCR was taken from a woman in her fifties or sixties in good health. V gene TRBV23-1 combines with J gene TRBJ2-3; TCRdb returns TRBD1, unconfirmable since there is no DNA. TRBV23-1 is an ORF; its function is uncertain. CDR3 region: CASSQGAGRTDTQYF.